Listed below are T cell receptor beta chains from one sample, sequenced in a study of response to subunit inactivated influenza vaccine. A single record per CDR3 protein comes from TCRdb applying MiXCR to the RT-PCR reads. The data show some 800,000 distinct CDR3 sequences, around 20% seen once. The sample in question was PBMCs from blood, obtained 4 to 6 days after vaccination. Receptors were obtained from a man in his forties or fifties who received an inactivated influenza vaccine. Both conserved end residues are part of each CDR3. A D gene is named only where the DNA matches it firmly. Expanded clones are given a class, and other clones once, few, many or no size at all.

cdr3_nt	cdr3_aa	d_call	v_call	j_call	clone_size
TGCAGTGCCCCGTTATCGGGGGGGACTGGGGCCAACGTCCTGACTTTC	CSAPLSGGTGANVLTF	TRBD2	TRBV20-1	TRBJ2-6	-
TGTGCCAGCAGTTTAGCGGGAGCGCGCCTATGGGGCCAGACCCAGTACTTC	CASSLAGARLWGQTQYF	-	TRBV12-3/TRBV12-4	TRBJ2-5	once
TGTGCCAGCAGCCAATGGGACAGGGGAGGAACTGAAGCTTTCTTT	CASSQWDRGGTEAFF	TRBD1	TRBV3-1	TRBJ1-1	few
TGCAGTGCTAATCTCGTAAGGGGGGAGTGGTACAATGAGCAGTTCTTC	CSANLVRGEWYNEQFF	-	TRBV20-1	TRBJ2-1	-
TGTGCCAGCATGCGAACTAGCGGAGACTACAATGAGCAGTTCTTC	CASMRTSGDYNEQFF	TRBD2	TRBV7-6	TRBJ2-1	-
TGCGCCAGCAGCCAAGTCTCAGGCAATGAGCAGTTCTTC	CASSQVSGNEQFF	-	TRBV4-3	TRBJ2-1	many
TGCGCCAGCAGCTTGATGGGGGCCCTGAACACTGAAGCTTTCTTT	CASSLMGALNTEAFF	-	TRBV5-1	TRBJ1-1	-
TGCGCCAGCAGCCAATCTAGCGGGGGCGGGGATACGCAGTATTTT	CASSQSSGGGDTQYF	TRBD2	TRBV4-3	TRBJ2-3	few
TGTGCCAGCAGTTTAGGGGCAGGGGGCCCAGATACGCAGTATTTT	CASSLGAGGPDTQYF	TRBD1	TRBV12-3/TRBV12-4	TRBJ2-3	few
TGTGCCAGCAGCCAAGATCGACTAGCGGGGGCGGATACGCAGTATTTT	CASSQDRLAGADTQYF	TRBD2	TRBV3-1	TRBJ2-3	few
TGTGCCAGCAGCTGGAATCCGGGACAGGGGGGGCAGTTCTTC	CASSWNPGQGGQFF	TRBD1	TRBV5-5	TRBJ2-1	-
TGTGCCAGCAGCTGGACCCCGGGACAGTGGATCCTTGGGCAAGAGACCCAGTACTTC	CASSWTPGQWILGQETQYF	TRBD1	TRBV11-2	TRBJ2-5	many
TGCGCCAGCGGACAGAACCCTTTCTCTGGAAACACCATATATTTT	CASGQNPFSGNTIYF	-	TRBV10-2	TRBJ1-3	-
TGTGCCAGCAGTAAGGGGTTAGGGGTTGAGACCCAGTACTTC	CASSKGLGVETQYF	-	TRBV6-1	TRBJ2-5	-
TGTGCCAGCAGCCACCCGGGAGCGGGGAATGAGCAGTTCTTC	CASSHPGAGNEQFF	TRBD2	TRBV4-2	TRBJ2-1	-
TGTGCCGGGACGGCCTTATCTAGCACAGATACGCAGTATTTT	CAGTALSSTDTQYF	-	TRBV7-9	TRBJ2-3	-
TGCAGTGCTAGTCAAGGACTAGCGGTGGAAGGTACGCAGTATTTT	CSASQGLAVEGTQYF	TRBD2	TRBV20-1	TRBJ2-3	few
TGTGCCACCAGTGATTTCGGAGGAGAGACCCAGTACTTC	CATSDFGGETQYF	-	TRBV24-1	TRBJ2-5	few
TGCAGTGCTAGAGATAGGGAGGGTCAGATCTCTCAGCCCCAGCATTTT	CSARDREGQISQPQHF	-	TRBV20-1	TRBJ1-5	-
TGTGCCAGCAGTTTGGGCCTAAACTACGAGCAGTACTTC	CASSLGLNYEQYF	-	TRBV2	TRBJ2-7	few
TGCGCCAGCAGCTTGAGGCTAGCGTCTAGCACAGATACGCAGTATTTT	CASSLRLASSTDTQYF	-	TRBV5-1	TRBJ2-3	-
TGTGCCACCAGTGATCCTAGTGACAATGAGCAGTTCTTC	CATSDPSDNEQFF	-	TRBV24-1	TRBJ2-1	-
TGCGCCAGCAGCTTAGAGGGGGCGACTGAACAAGAGACCCAGTACTTC	CASSLEGATEQETQYF	TRBD1	TRBV5-1	TRBJ2-5	-
TGTGCCAGCAGCCCCTGGGGGAGCTCTGGGGCCAACGTCCTGACTTTC	CASSPWGSSGANVLTF	-	TRBV6-2/TRBV6-3	TRBJ2-6	-
TGTGCCAGCAGTGTCGCCCCGGTAGAGACCCAGTACTTC	CASSVAPVETQYF	-	TRBV12-3/TRBV12-4	TRBJ2-5	few
TGTGCCAGCAGCTTCCGAAGCGGGGAATCACTCGAGCAGTACTTC	CASSFRSGESLEQYF	TRBD2	TRBV7-2	TRBJ2-7	few
TGCAGCGGGACTAGCGGCTACAATGAGCAGTTCTTC	CSGTSGYNEQFF	TRBD2	TRBV20-1	TRBJ2-1	few